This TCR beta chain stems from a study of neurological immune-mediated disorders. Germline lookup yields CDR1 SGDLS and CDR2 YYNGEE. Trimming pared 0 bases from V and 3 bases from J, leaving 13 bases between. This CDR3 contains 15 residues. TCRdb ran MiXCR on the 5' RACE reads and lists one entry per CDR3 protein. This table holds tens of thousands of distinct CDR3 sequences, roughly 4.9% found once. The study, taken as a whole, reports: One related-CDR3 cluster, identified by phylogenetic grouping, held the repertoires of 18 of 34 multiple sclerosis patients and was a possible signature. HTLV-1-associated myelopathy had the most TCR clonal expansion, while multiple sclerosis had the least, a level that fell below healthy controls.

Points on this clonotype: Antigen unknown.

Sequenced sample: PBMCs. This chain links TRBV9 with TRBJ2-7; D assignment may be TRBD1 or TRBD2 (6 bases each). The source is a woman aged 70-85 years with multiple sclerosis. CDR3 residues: CASSVEAKGGYEQYF. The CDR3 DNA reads TGTGCCAGCAGCGTAGAGGCCAAGGGGGGCTACGAGCAGTACTTC.